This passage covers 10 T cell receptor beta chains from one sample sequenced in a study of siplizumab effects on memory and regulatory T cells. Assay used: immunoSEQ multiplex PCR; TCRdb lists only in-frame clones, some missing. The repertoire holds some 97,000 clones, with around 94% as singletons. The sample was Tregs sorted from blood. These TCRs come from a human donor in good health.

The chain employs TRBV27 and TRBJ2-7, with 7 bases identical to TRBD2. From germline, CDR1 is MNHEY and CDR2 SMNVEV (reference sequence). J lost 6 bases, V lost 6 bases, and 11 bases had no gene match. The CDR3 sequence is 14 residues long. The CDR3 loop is CASRLAPAAPEQYF. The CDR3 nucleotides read TGTGCCAGCAGACTAGCGCCCGCTGCCCCCGAGCAGTACTTC.

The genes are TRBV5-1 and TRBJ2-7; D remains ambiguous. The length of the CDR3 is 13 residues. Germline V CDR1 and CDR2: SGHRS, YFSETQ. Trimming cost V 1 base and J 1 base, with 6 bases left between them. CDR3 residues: CASSLWSSYEQYF. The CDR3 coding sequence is TGCGCCAGCAGCTTGTGGTCTTCCTACGAGCAGTACTTC.

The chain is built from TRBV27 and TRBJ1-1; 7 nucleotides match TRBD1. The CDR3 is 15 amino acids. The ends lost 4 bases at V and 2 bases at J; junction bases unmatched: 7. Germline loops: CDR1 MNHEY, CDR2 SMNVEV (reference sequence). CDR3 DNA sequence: TGTGCCAGCAGTTGGGACAGAAACCGAAACACTGAAGCTTTCTTT. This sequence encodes CASSWDRNRNTEAFF.

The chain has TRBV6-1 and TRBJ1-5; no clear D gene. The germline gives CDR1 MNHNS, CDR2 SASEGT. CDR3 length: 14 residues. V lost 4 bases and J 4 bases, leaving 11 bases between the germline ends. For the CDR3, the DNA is TGTGCCAGCAGTGTGGAGTGGTCAAATCAGCCCCAGCATTTT. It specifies CASSVEWSNQPQHF.

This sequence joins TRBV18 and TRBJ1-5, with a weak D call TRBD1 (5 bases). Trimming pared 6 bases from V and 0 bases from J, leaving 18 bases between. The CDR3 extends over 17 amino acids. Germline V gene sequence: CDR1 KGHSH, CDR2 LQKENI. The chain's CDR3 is CASSPELGLGSNQPQHF. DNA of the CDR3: TGTGCCAGCTCCCCGGAATTGGGGCTGGGTAGCAATCAGCCCCAGCATTTT.

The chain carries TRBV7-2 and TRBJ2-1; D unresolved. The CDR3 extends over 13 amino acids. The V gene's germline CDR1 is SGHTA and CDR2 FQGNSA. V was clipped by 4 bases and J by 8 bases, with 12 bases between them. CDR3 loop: CASSSWAFDEQFF. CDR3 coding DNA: TGTGCCAGCAGCTCCTGGGCGTTCGATGAGCAGTTCTTC.

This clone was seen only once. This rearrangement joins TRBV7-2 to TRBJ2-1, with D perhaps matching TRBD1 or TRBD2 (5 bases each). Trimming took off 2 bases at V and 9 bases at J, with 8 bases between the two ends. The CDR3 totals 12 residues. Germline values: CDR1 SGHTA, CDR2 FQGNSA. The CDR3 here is CASSLSGTEQFF. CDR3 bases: TGTGCCAGCAGCTTATCCGGGACTGAGCAGTTCTTC. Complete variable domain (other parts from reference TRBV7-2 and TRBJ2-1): GAGVSQSPSNKVTEKGKDVELRCDPISGHTALYWYRQSLGQGLEFLIYFQGNSAPDKSGLPSDRFSAERTGGSVSTLTIQRTQQEDSAVYLCASSLSGTEQFFGPGTRLTVL.

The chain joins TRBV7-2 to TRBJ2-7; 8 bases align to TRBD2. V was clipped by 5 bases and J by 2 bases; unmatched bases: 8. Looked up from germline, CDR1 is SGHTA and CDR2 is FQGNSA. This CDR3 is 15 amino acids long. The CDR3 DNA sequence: TGTGCCAGCAGCCTAAGCGGGGGAGGACCCTACGAGCAGTACTTC. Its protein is CASSLSGGGPYEQYF.

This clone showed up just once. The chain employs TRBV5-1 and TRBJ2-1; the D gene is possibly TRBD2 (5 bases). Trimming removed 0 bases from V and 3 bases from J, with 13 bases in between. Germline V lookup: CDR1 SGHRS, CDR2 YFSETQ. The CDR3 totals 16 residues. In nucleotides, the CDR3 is TGCGCCAGCAGCTTGGCCCGCCGGAGGAACTACAATGAGCAGTTCTTC. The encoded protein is CASSLARRRNYNEQFF.

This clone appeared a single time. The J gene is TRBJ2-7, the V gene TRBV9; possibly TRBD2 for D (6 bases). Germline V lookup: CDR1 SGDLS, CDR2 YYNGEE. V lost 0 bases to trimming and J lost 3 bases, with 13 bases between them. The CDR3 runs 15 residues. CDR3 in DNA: TGTGCCAGCAGCGTAGGGGGTAGTAGCGGCTACGAGCAGTACTTC. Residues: CASSVGGSSGYEQYF.